Sequencing of this T cell receptor (beta chain) was carried out in a study of cytomegalovirus exposure and HLA in healthy donors. Overall study: Previous work identified 95 million to 140 million unique TCR beta sequences from some 170 million T cells. The study's findings and limits: The later analysis indicated that the majority of CMV-associated TCR beta chains appeared HLA-restricted. Association with HLA alleles at 0.05 false discovery rate was found for around 17,000 TCR beta sequences in a later analysis.

To note about this clone: Antigen unknown.

V lost 0 bases, J lost 13 bases, and 10 bases lay in between. The CDR3 extends over 12 amino acids. CDR1 and CDR2 (germline): PRHDT, FYEKMQ (reference sequence). The study ran its PCR with 60 Vbeta and 13 Jbeta primers. Profiled with immunoSEQ multiplex PCR; TCRdb holds only in-frame clones, not every one. The sample carries some 130,000 clones, 70% to 85% recorded once. The chain has TRBV13 and TRBJ2-1; possibly TRBD2 for D (5 bases). Sequenced material: PBMCs. The TCR sequence derives from a man aged 40-49 years in good health and CMV-seropositive. Here the CDR3 reads CASSLGGVRQFF. CDR3 coding DNA: TGTGCCAGCAGCTTAGGGGGAGTACGACAGTTCTTC. Supplemented by reference TRBV13 and TRBJ2-1, the full variable domain reads AAGVIQSPRHLIKEKRETATLKCYPIPRHDTVYWYQQGPGQDPQFLISFYEKMQSDKGSIPDRFSAQQFSDYHSELNMSSLELGDSALYFCASSLGGVRQFFGPGTRLTVL.